The T cell receptor beta chain under discussion was sequenced for a study of blood T cell repertoires in COVID-19. Overall study context: The cDNA or gDNA used as material had been derived from T cells, B-cell-depleted T cells, or PBMCs.

Study processing details: Scientists estimated how many nucleated cells there were by amplifying reference gene primers. Here immunoSEQ multiplex PCR was the method, and the copy in TCRdb shows in-frame clones only, minus some. V, J and clone size are taken as reported in that table, and D and trimming were inferred from the DNA itself. The table includes some 100,000 clones, 82% detected once. Per germline, CDR1 SGHAT and CDR2 FQNNGV. J lost 5 bases, V lost 5 bases, and 7 bases had no gene match. There are 15 residues in the CDR3. This clone occurred a few times. The sequencing input was peripheral blood. The clonotype comes from a man aged 45-65 years with active or convalescent COVID-19. The chain links TRBV11-2 to TRBJ2-1, with 9 bases aligning to TRBD2. CDR3 protein: CASSTGTSSHNEQFF. The CDR3, as DNA: TGTGCCAGCAGCACTGGGACTAGCTCACACAATGAGCAGTTCTTC.